This entry describes one T cell receptor beta chain. Its antigen is undetermined. This sample was included in a study of cytomegalovirus exposure and HLA in healthy donors. Study at large: A subsequent analysis stated that the 120 or so validation repertoires were run on the same platform as the approximately 700 first-cohort repertoires.

TCRdb's copy holds only in-frame clones and misses some; the assay was immunoSEQ multiplex PCR. The repertoire has about 160,000 clones, approximately 96% of them found once; the top ten carry roughly 1%. Whole-study results and caveats: CMV antigen specificity of a few CMV-associated chains was confirmed in vitro. As was reported, the classifier diagnosed cytomegalovirus status with high specificity and sensitivity.

The sample comprised PBMCs. The sequence was collected from a woman between 18 and 29 years old in good health and CMV-seronegative.

CDR3 region: CASSARLAGGYNEQFF. The CDR3 DNA reads TGCGCCAGCAGCGCGAGACTAGCGGGGGGTTACAATGAGCAGTTCTTC. This chain links TRBV5-1 with TRBJ2-1; TRBD2 agrees at 13 bases. The CDR3 length is 16 residues. V shed 4 bases, J shed 4 bases, and the junction held 5 bases outside the gene matches. The V gene's germline CDR1 is SGHRS and CDR2 YFSETQ.